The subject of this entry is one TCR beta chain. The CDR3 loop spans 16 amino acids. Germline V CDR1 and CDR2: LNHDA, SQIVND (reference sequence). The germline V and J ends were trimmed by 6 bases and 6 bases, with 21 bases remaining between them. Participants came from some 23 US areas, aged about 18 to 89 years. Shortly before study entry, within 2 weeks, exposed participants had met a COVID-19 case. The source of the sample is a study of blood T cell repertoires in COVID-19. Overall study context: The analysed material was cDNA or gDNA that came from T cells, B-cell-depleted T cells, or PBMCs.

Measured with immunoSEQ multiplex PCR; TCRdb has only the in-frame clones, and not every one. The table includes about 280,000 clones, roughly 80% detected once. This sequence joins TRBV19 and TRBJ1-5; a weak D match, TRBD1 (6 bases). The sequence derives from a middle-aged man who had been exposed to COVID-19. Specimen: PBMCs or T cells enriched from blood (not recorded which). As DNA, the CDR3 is TGTGCCAGTAGCGCCACCGTCGGGGGGCGCGGTCAGCCCCAGCATTTT. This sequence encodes CASSATVGGRGQPQHF.